Presented here are 26 T cell receptor beta chains from one specimen sequenced in a study of control samples from healthy donors and cancer patients. TCRdb's copy holds only in-frame clones and misses some; the assay was immunoSEQ multiplex PCR. The repertoire includes 150,000 to 200,000 clones, 70% to 90% of them detected once, and around 11% sits in the top ten. Sample: blood. The origin of the receptors is a young man in good health.

The chain uses TRBV9 and TRBJ1-6; unclear D gene. The ends were cut back, 3 bases at V and 5 bases at J, with 9 bases in the middle. The CDR3 spans 14 residues. CDR1 and CDR2 (germline): SGDLS, YYNGEE. The CDR3 reads CASSEGVNNSPLHF. The DNA for the CDR3 is TGTGCCAGCAGCGAGGGAGTCAATAATTCACCCCTCCACTTT.

The chain uses TRBV10-2 and TRBJ1-6; D is ambiguous. CDR3 length: 13 amino acids. Germline assignment: CDR1 WSHSY and CDR2 SAAADI. Trimming took off 2 bases at V and 11 bases at J, with 10 bases between the two ends. CDR3 in amino acids: CASSEGSYAPLHF. CDR3 in DNA: TGCGCCAGCAGTGAGGGGAGTTACGCACCCCTCCACTTT.

This sequence joins TRBV2 and TRBJ2-6, with TRBD1 matching over 8 bases. Germline V CDR1 and CDR2: SNHLY, FYNNEI. V gave up 7 bases and J gave up 4 bases; unmatched junction bases: 9. The CDR3 runs 16 residues. Here the CDR3 DNA reads TGTGCCAGCACCCTTACAGGGGGTCTGGGGGCCAACGTCCTGACTTTC. Translated, it gives CASTLTGGLGANVLTF. The full variable domain, its missing parts supplied by reference TRBV2 and TRBJ2-6, is EPEVTQTPSHQVTQMGQEVILRCVPISNHLYFYWYRQILGQKVEFLVSFYNNEISEKSEIFDDQFSVERPDGSNFTLKIRSTKLEDSAMYFCASTLTGGLGANVLTFGAGSRLTVL.

There are a few counts of this clone. The V and J genes are TRBV12-3 or TRBV12-4 and TRBJ2-3, with D maybe TRBD2 (5 bases). The CDR3 has 13 residues. V was cut by 3 bases and J by 7 bases, with 11 bases left in between. The CDR3 here is CASSFEGGHTQYF. Written as DNA, the CDR3 is TGTGCCAGCAGTTTCGAGGGTGGGCATACGCAGTATTTT.

The chain uses TRBV11-1 and TRBJ2-2; 8 bases match TRBD2. After removal of 5 bases from V and 8 bases from J, the junction contained 4 bases not matched to a gene. The CDR3 extends over 13 amino acids. Per germline, CDR1 SGHAT and CDR2 FQDESV (reference sequence). The CDR3 loop is CASSLSGRGELFF. The CDR3 coding sequence is TGTGCCAGCAGCCTAAGCGGGAGAGGGGAGCTGTTTTTT.

J is TRBJ2-5 and V is TRBV5-6; 7 nucleotides align to TRBD2. The trim removed 3 bases at V and 0 bases at J, leaving 8 bases unmatched. The CDR3 contains 16 residues. The germline V gene has CDR1 SGHDT and CDR2 YYEEEE. The CDR3 protein is CASSSPGGGYQETQYF. CDR3 DNA: TGTGCCAGCAGCTCCCCCGGCGGGGGATACCAAGAGACCCAGTACTTC.

The chain uses TRBV28 and TRBJ1-4, with D maybe TRBD1 (6 bases). The germline V gene encodes CDR1 MDHEN and CDR2 SYDVKM. This CDR3 comprises 14 residues. The ends were cut back, 6 bases at V and 8 bases at J, with 16 bases in the middle. In nucleotides, the CDR3 is TGTGCCAGCAGGCGAACAGGGCGCGAGGAAAAACTGTTTTTT. It is translated as CASRRTGREEKLFF.

This chain joins TRBV27 and TRBJ2-7, with D perhaps TRBD1 or TRBD2 (5 bases each). The CDR3 runs 17 residues. V gave up 4 bases and J gave up 5 bases, with 24 bases separating them. Germline loops: CDR1 MNHEY, CDR2 SMNVEV (reference sequence). CDR3 DNA sequence: TGTGCCAGCAGTTCCTCGACCGGGGCCCTGGGTTGGAACGAGCAGTACTTC. Translated, it gives CASSSSTGALGWNEQYF.

The gene calls are TRBV18 and TRBJ1-2; possible D gene TRBD1, 5 bases. The germline V gene has CDR1 KGHSH and CDR2 LQKENI. This CDR3 has 14 amino acids. V lost 3 bases and J lost 4, with 12 bases in between. The CDR3 protein is CASSPEQGSYGYTF. The DNA of the CDR3 is TGTGCCAGCTCACCGGAGCAGGGAAGCTATGGCTACACCTTC. The full variable domain, its missing parts supplied by reference TRBV18 and TRBJ1-2, is NAGVMQNPRHLVRRRGQEARLRCSPMKGHSHVYWYRQLPEEGLKFMVYLQKENIIDESGMPKERFSAEFPKEGPSILRIQQVVRGDSAAYFCASSPEQGSYGYTFGSGTRLTVV.

J is TRBJ2-1 and V is TRBV9, with 9 bases matching TRBD2. The CDR3 totals 15 residues. Germline loops: CDR1 SGDLS, CDR2 YYNGEE. V shed 2 bases and J 4 bases; nucleotides not matched to a gene: 4. The chain's CDR3 is CASSVSSGAYNEQFF. In DNA, the CDR3 is TGTGCCAGCAGCGTCTCTAGCGGGGCTTACAATGAGCAGTTCTTC. The complete variable domain, with remaining parts taken from reference TRBV9 and TRBJ2-1, reads DSGVTQTPKHLITATGQRVTLRCSPRSGDLSVYWYQQSLDQGLQFLIQYYNGEERAKGNILERFSAQQFPDLHSELNLSSLELGDSALYFCASSVSSGAYNEQFFGPGTRLTVL.

This clone was observed a handful of times. The chain carries TRBV15 and TRBJ1-1; the D gene is possibly TRBD1 (6 bases). The germline V and J ends were trimmed by 2 bases and 0 bases, with 10 bases remaining between them. Germline CDR1 and CDR2: LNHNV and YYDKDF (reference sequence). CDR3 length: 15 amino acids. CDR3 bases: TGTGCCACCAGCAGATCTCAGGGGATGAACACTGAAGCTTTCTTT. As protein: CATSRSQGMNTEAFF. The full variable domain, completed using reference TRBV15 and TRBJ1-1, is DAMVIQNPRYQVTQFGKPVTLSCSQTLNHNVMYWYQQKSSQAPKLLFHYYDKDFNNEADTPDNFQSRRPNTSFCFLDIRSPGLGDTAMYLCATSRSQGMNTEAFFGQGTRLTVV.

J is TRBJ2-7 and V is TRBV5-4; 10 bases line up with TRBD2. Germline-derived CDR1 and CDR2 are SGHNT and YYREEE (reference sequence). Trimming cost V 4 bases and J 0 bases; bases outside gene matches: 4. The CDR3 runs 15 residues. The DNA for the CDR3 is TGTGCCAGCAGCCGCACTAGCGGGACCTCCTACGAGCAGTACTTC. Its translation: CASSRTSGTSYEQYF. The full variable domain, rest sourced from reference TRBV5-4 and TRBJ2-7, is ETGVTQSPTHLIKTRGQQVTLRCSSQSGHNTVSWYQQALGQGPQFIFQYYREEENGRGNFPPRFSGLQFPNYSSELNVNALELDDSALYLCASSRTSGTSYEQYFGPGTRLTVT.

V usage is TRBV28 and J usage is TRBJ2-1; D possibly corresponds to TRBD2 (5 bases). V lost 2 bases and J 9 bases, leaving 11 bases between the germline ends. The length of the CDR3 is 13 residues. Germline values: CDR1 MDHEN, CDR2 SYDVKM. CDR3 nucleotide sequence: TGTGCCAGCAGTTTAGTCGGGAAAAGTGAGCAGTTCTTC. It codes for CASSLVGKSEQFF.

The chain has TRBV7-8 and TRBJ1-2, with 7 bases matching TRBD1. Germline assignment: CDR1 SGHVS and CDR2 FQNEAQ. The ends lost 5 bases at V and 6 bases at J; junction bases unmatched: 18. The CDR3 is 17 residues long. In DNA, the CDR3 is TGTGCCAGCAGCCCCCGCGAACCGACAGGGTTTGGGGATGGCTACACCTTC. This encodes CASSPREPTGFGDGYTF.

This sequence joins TRBV9 and TRBJ2-2; D is tentatively TRBD1 or TRBD2 (5 bases each). The CDR3 is 15 amino acids. Looked up from germline, CDR1 is SGDLS and CDR2 is YYNGEE. The V gene lost 9 bases and the J gene lost 2 bases, with 17 bases spanning the gap. The CDR3 here is CATAPGAPNTGELFF. CDR3 nucleotide sequence: TGTGCCACCGCCCCCGGGGCTCCTAACACCGGGGAGCTGTTTTTT.

The chain carries TRBV4-1 and TRBJ2-7; 8 bases are shared with TRBD2. Germline V gene sequence: CDR1 MGHRA, CDR2 YSYEKL. Trimming at V came to 1 base and at J to 3 bases, leaving 5 bases not matched to a gene. The CDR3 loop spans 15 amino acids. DNA of the CDR3: TGCGCCAGCAGCCAAGGTGAGACTAGCGTCTACGAGCAGTACTTC. Amino acid sequence: CASSQGETSVYEQYF.

The genes are TRBV25-1 and TRBJ2-3, with 9 bases lining up with TRBD1. Looked up from germline, CDR1 is MGHDK and CDR2 is SYGVNS. With 2 bases clipped from V and 6 bases from J, the junction kept 15 bases outside the gene matches. CDR3 length equals 18 residues. The CDR3 DNA is TGTGCCAGCAGTGAACCACGAAGTGGGACAGGGTTTGTCGATACGCAGTATTTT. It encodes CASSEPRSGTGFVDTQYF.

V is TRBV7-8 and J is TRBJ1-1; D not resolved. Germline CDR1 SGHVS, CDR2 FQNEAQ. Trimming shortened V by 5 bases and J by 0 bases, and 7 bases separated the two germline ends. The length of the CDR3 is 13 residues. For the CDR3, the DNA is TGTGCCAGCAGCCCTAGCCTGAACACTGAAGCTTTCTTT. Translating gives CASSPSLNTEAFF.

The chain combines TRBV28 with TRBJ1-5; TRBD1 might be the D (6 bases). This CDR3 contains 15 residues. V lost 8 bases and J 0 bases, leaving 14 bases between the germline ends. Per germline, CDR1 MDHEN and CDR2 SYDVKM. The CDR3 spells CASESGVDSNQPQHF. The CDR3 region has the DNA TGTGCCAGCGAATCAGGGGTTGATAGCAATCAGCCCCAGCATTTT.

This clone was picked up one time. The V call is TRBV19, the J call TRBJ2-7; possibly TRBD2 for D (5 bases). V was cut by 3 bases and J by 3 bases, with 12 bases left in between. Germline CDR1 reads LNHDA; CDR2 reads SQIVND (reference sequence). The CDR3 covers 14 residues. The CDR3 here is CASSIRLTYYEQYF. CDR3 DNA sequence: TGTGCCAGTAGTATTAGACTAACCTACTACGAGCAGTACTTC.

The genes are TRBV2 and TRBJ2-2; 8 nucleotides line up with TRBD2. Germline-derived CDR1 and CDR2 are SNHLY and FYNNEI. The CDR3 is 15 residues long. The V and J ends lost 4 bases and 6 bases, in that order; junction bases with no gene match: 7. CDR3 residues: CASSGPGGAAGELFF. The CDR3 coding sequence is TGTGCCAGCAGTGGTCCCGGGGGGGCCGCCGGGGAGCTGTTTTTT.

This clone occurred once. The J gene is TRBJ2-7, the V gene TRBV28; 10 nucleotides agree with TRBD2. V was clipped by 6 bases and J by 3 bases; unmatched bases: 5. The V gene's germline CDR1 is MDHEN and CDR2 SYDVKM. The CDR3 spans 14 residues. CDR3 coding DNA: TGTGCCAGCAGCCTCGGGACTAGCGTCTACGAGCAGTACTTC. Its translation is CASSLGTSVYEQYF.

The CDR3 loop reads CASSERGLANTQYF. Here the CDR3 DNA reads TGTGCCAGCAGCGAGCGGGGGTTAGCAAATACGCAGTATTTT. J is TRBJ2-3 and V is TRBV7-2; 8 bases line up with TRBD2. The CDR3 is 14 residues long. Germline assignment: CDR1 SGHTA and CDR2 FQGNSA. The J segment lost 7 bases and the V segment lost 5 bases, leaving 8 bases of the junction unmatched.

The rearrangement joins TRBV21-1 to TRBJ1-6; the table's D call of TRBD1 was not tested on the DNA. TRBV21-1 is termed a pseudogene. The CDR3 spans 14 residues. The CDR3 DNA reads as TGTGCCAGCGAACAGGGCTCCTATAATTCACCCCTCCACTTT. Amino acids: CASEQGSYNSPLHF.

This clone was counted a single time. The rearrangement joins TRBV7-9 to TRBJ1-2; D is unclear. Trimming took 1 base from V and 5 from J, leaving 8 bases between them. Germline V gene data show CDR1 as SEHNR and CDR2 as FQNEAQ (reference sequence). The CDR3 contains 13 residues. CDR3 amino acids: CASSLVTYYGYTF. CDR3 DNA sequence: TGTGCCAGCAGCTTAGTTACCTATTATGGCTACACCTTC.

The DNA of the CDR3 is TGTGCCAGCAGCTTAGTAGCGTTTAGCACAGATACGCAGTATTTT. Amino acids: CASSLVAFSTDTQYF. The rearrangement uses TRBV7-2 and TRBJ2-3, with a possible D match to TRBD2 (5 bases). Germline CDR1 and CDR2: SGHTA and FQGNSA. The CDR3 has 15 residues. V was trimmed by 1 base and J by 0 bases, leaving 8 bases between them.